The 29 T cell receptor beta chains presented below share a single source sample, sequenced in a study of response to subunit inactivated influenza vaccine. TCRdb processed the RT-PCR reads anew with MiXCR; each CDR3 protein has one entry. Among some 640,000 distinct CDR3 sequences listed, roughly 13% were seen once. The sample here was PBMCs from blood, taken 14 to 15 days before vaccination. Receptors were obtained from a man aged 45-65 years who received an inactivated influenza vaccine.

V usage is TRBV6-1 and J usage is TRBJ2-7, with 9 bases fitting TRBD2. Germline-derived CDR1 and CDR2 are MNHNS and SASEGT. This CDR3 is 13 amino acids long. Trimming cost V 7 bases and J 13 bases; bases outside gene matches: 14. CDR3 amino acids: CASTPGGSGSLYF. The CDR3 DNA reads as TGTGCCAGCACCCCCGGGGGTAGCGGGAGTTTATACTTC.

This clonotype was detected only a few times. The chain uses TRBV28 and TRBJ2-7; the D gene is possibly TRBD1 (6 bases). The germline gives CDR1 MDHEN, CDR2 SYDVKM. The CDR3 is 14 residues long. V was clipped by 4 bases and J by 2 bases, with 12 bases between them. CDR3 nucleotide sequence: TGTGCCAGCAGTTACCCAGGGGATCCCTACGAGCAGTACTTC. Translating gives CASSYPGDPYEQYF.

Many counts were recorded for this clonotype. The V call is TRBV28, the J call TRBJ1-6; no clear D gene. Germline V lookup: CDR1 MDHEN, CDR2 SYDVKM. Trimming removed 7 bases at V and 7 bases at J, with 11 bases between. CDR3 length equals 13 residues. This CDR3 reads CASTPPANSPLHF. The CDR3 DNA is TGTGCCAGCACCCCCCCCGCGAATTCACCCCTCCACTTT. The full variable domain, completed using reference TRBV28 and TRBJ1-6, is DVKVTQSSRYLVKRTGEKVFLECVQDMDHENMFWYRQDPGLGLRLIYFSYDVKMKEKGDIPEGYSVSREKKERFSLILESASTNQTSMYLCASTPPANSPLHFGNGTRLTVT.

There are a few counts of this clonotype. The rearrangement links TRBV2 to TRBJ2-5; tentatively, D is TRBD1 (6 bases). The V and J ends lost 1 base and 3 bases respectively, with 12 bases between them. The CDR3 length is 15 residues. Looked up from germline, CDR1 is SNHLY and CDR2 is FYNNEI. In nucleotides, the CDR3 is TGTGCCAGCAGTGAAGTCGGACAGAGAGAAGAGACCCAGTACTTC. Protein sequence: CASSEVGQREETQYF.

In its sample, this clonotype was seen a few times. The V and J genes are TRBV24-1 and TRBJ2-5, with D uncertain. Germline assignment: CDR1 KGHDR and CDR2 SFDVKD. The CDR3 runs 14 residues. V lost 4 bases to trimming and J lost 2 bases, with 10 bases between them. DNA of the CDR3: TGTGCCACCAGTGACCAGATGAATCAAGAGACCCAGTACTTC. It codes for CATSDQMNQETQYF.

In its sample, this clonotype was seen a few times. The chain couples TRBV10-3 to TRBJ2-7, with D perhaps TRBD1 or TRBD2 (7 bases each). Germline CDR1 and CDR2: ENHRY and SYGVKD. V was trimmed by 7 bases and J by 5 bases, leaving 12 bases between them. The CDR3 covers 12 residues. This chain's CDR3 is CAITGGDDEQYF. CDR3 DNA: TGTGCCATCACAGGGGGGGACGACGAGCAGTACTTC.

The rearrangement joins TRBV12-3 or TRBV12-4 to TRBJ2-2; TRBD2 agrees at 10 bases. The V and J ends lost 3 bases and 7 bases, in that order; junction bases with no gene match: 11. This CDR3 spans 17 amino acids. The CDR3 is CASSFGLSGGAFGELFF. CDR3 bases: TGTGCCAGCAGTTTTGGTTTGAGCGGGGGGGCTTTCGGGGAGCTGTTTTTT.

The V call is TRBV5-1, the J call TRBJ1-1; D remains ambiguous. This CDR3 contains 13 residues. Germline V gene lookup returns CDR1 SGHRS and CDR2 YFSETQ. The ends were cut back, 1 base at V and 1 base at J, with 5 bases in the middle. The CDR3 region is CASSLMQNTEAFF. The DNA for the CDR3 is TGCGCCAGCAGCTTGATGCAGAACACTGAAGCTTTCTTT.

The J gene is TRBJ2-3, the V gene TRBV11-2; 10 bases are a match to TRBD2. Germline values: CDR1 SGHAT, CDR2 FQNNGV. This CDR3 is built from 15 residues. V was clipped by 5 bases and J by 2 bases; unmatched bases: 4. CDR3 sequence reads: CASSRGLAYTDTQYF. The DNA for the CDR3 is TGTGCCAGCAGCCGGGGACTAGCGTACACAGATACGCAGTATTTT.

A few counts support this clonotype. This chain uses TRBV5-6 with TRBJ2-1; 7 bases agree with TRBD1. Germline trimming cut 4 bases from V and 14 bases from J; bases unmatched to any gene: 9. This CDR3 comprises 12 residues. Germline CDR1 reads SGHDT; CDR2 reads YYEEEE. The CDR3: CASSPGTAPEFF. CDR3 coding DNA: TGTGCCAGCAGCCCCGGGACAGCTCCCGAGTTCTTC.

This clonotype was seen ten or more times. The V and J genes are TRBV4-2 and TRBJ2-1; 8 nucleotides agree with TRBD2. This CDR3 has 15 amino acids. The J segment lost 5 bases and the V segment lost 0 bases, leaving 3 bases of the junction unmatched. CDR1 and CDR2 (germline): LGHNA, YNFKEQ. CDR3 sequence: CASSQDFGGDNEQFF. CDR3 nucleotides: TGTGCCAGCAGCCAAGATTTCGGGGGGGACAATGAGCAGTTCTTC.

In this sample, this clonotype turned up a few times. V gene TRBV7-9 combines with J gene TRBJ2-1; D is undetermined. CDR3 size: 12 residues. Trimming stripped 2 bases from V and 5 bases from J, with 4 bases between. Germline CDR1 SEHNR, CDR2 FQNEAQ (reference sequence). For the CDR3, the DNA is TGTGCCAGCAGCTTACGTCACAATGAGCAGTTCTTC. Translation gives CASSLRHNEQFF.

The chain employs TRBV6-1 and TRBJ2-6; D gene unclear. The CDR3 totals 17 residues. V was shortened by 4 bases and J by 0 bases, with 13 bases between the two germline ends. Germline CDR1 MNHNS, CDR2 SASEGT. The CDR3 nucleotides read TGTGCCAGCAGTGCAAACGGACGGGCCTCTGGGGCCAACGTCCTGACTTTC. Translating gives CASSANGRASGANVLTF.

This clonotype was seen more than once but under ten times. This chain joins TRBV7-8 and TRBJ2-7; a possible D gene is TRBD2 (5 bases). The V gene's germline CDR1 is SGHVS and CDR2 FQNEAQ. The CDR3 covers 15 residues. The germline V and J ends were trimmed by 1 base and 0 bases, with 10 bases remaining between them. The CDR3 loop reads CASSLVALSSYEQYF. CDR3 DNA: TGTGCCAGCAGCTTAGTAGCGTTGAGCTCCTACGAGCAGTACTTC. The full variable domain, its missing parts supplied by reference TRBV7-8 and TRBJ2-7, is GAGVSQSPRYKVAKRGQDVALRCDPISGHVSLFWYQQALGQGPEFLTYFQNEAQLDKSGLPSDRFFAERPEGSVSTLKIQRTQQEDSAVYLCASSLVALSSYEQYFGPGTRLTVT.

This clonotype was found a few times. The chain employs TRBV5-1 and TRBJ1-2; D gene ambiguous. The CDR3 spans 12 residues. Germline CDR1 is SGHRS and CDR2 is YFSETQ. The V end lost 4 bases, the J end lost 4 bases, and 8 bases lay between the germline ends. Written as DNA, the CDR3 is TGCGCCAGCAGCCTACCTAGCTATGGCTACACCTTC. As protein: CASSLPSYGYTF.

This chain uses TRBV11-1 with TRBJ2-5, with D hard to call. This CDR3 spans 13 amino acids. Germline CDR1 reads SGHAT; CDR2 reads FQDESV (reference sequence). Trimming cost V 2 bases and J 4 bases, with 8 bases left between them. Here the CDR3 reads CASSLLGRETQYF. The CDR3 region has the DNA TGTGCCAGCAGCTTACTAGGAAGAGAGACCCAGTACTTC.

This clonotype was picked up a small number of times. The rearrangement uses TRBV27 and TRBJ2-1; D could derive from TRBD1 or TRBD2 (5 bases each). The CDR3 length is 13 residues. V dropped 10 bases and J dropped 8 bases, with 18 bases sitting between them. From germline, CDR1 is MNHEY and CDR2 SMNVEV (reference sequence). CDR3 loop: CAIGAFTGYEQFF. CDR3 coding DNA: TGTGCCATCGGGGCGTTCACGGGATATGAGCAGTTCTTC.

The chain recombines TRBV3-1 with TRBJ2-7, with D tentatively TRBD1 (6 bases). The CDR3 covers 13 residues. Per the germline V gene, CDR1 is LGHDT and CDR2 is YNNKEL (reference sequence). The V end was cut by 1 base, the J end by 6 bases, with 10 bases between. DNA for the CDR3: TGTGCCAGCAGCCAAGGGACAGTACCCGAGCAGTACTTC. This gives the protein CASSQGTVPEQYF.

There are a few counts of this clonotype. The chain recombines TRBV9 with TRBJ2-5; 9 positions agree with TRBD2. The V gene end was trimmed by 1 base and the J gene end by 5 bases; junction bases not matched to a gene: 6. The CDR3 is made up of 15 amino acids. The germline gives CDR1 SGDLS, CDR2 YYNGEE. The CDR3 region has the DNA TGTGCCAGCAGCGTATGGCGGGGGGGCGGGGAGACCCAGTACTTC. Translated, it gives CASSVWRGGGETQYF. The full variable domain, with the rest looked up from reference TRBV9 and TRBJ2-5, is DSGVTQTPKHLITATGQRVTLRCSPRSGDLSVYWYQQSLDQGLQFLIQYYNGEERAKGNILERFSAQQFPDLHSELNLSSLELGDSALYFCASSVWRGGGETQYFGPGTRLLVL.

The chain carries TRBV20-1 and TRBJ2-5; D is perhaps TRBD1 (6 bases). Per germline, CDR1 DFQATT and CDR2 SNEGSKA (reference sequence). The CDR3 contains 13 residues. The chain's CDR3 is CRQTQGKYETQYF. CDR3 in DNA: TGCAGGCAAACACAGGGAAAATATGAGACCCAGTACTTC.

The chain links TRBV11-2 to TRBJ2-7, with D possibly TRBD2 on 5 matching bases. The CDR3 loop spans 15 amino acids. Germline V gives CDR1 SGHAT, CDR2 FQNNGV. With 2 bases removed from V and 0 bases from J, the gap between germline ends came to 11 bases. Here the CDR3 DNA reads TGTGCCAGCAGCTTACCGCGGAGGAGCTCCTACGAGCAGTACTTC. Its protein product is CASSLPRRSSYEQYF.

In this sample, this clonotype turned up a few times. The DNA for the CDR3 is TGTGCCACCAGCAGTGGGGGGACAGCATTGAACTATGGCTACACCTTC. This gives the protein CATSSGGTALNYGYTF. The chain links TRBV15 to TRBJ1-2; 7 bases are shared with TRBD1. Germline CDR1 LNHNV, CDR2 YYDKDF (reference sequence). The V segment lost 3 bases and the J segment 2 bases; nucleotides outside the gene matches: 9. This CDR3 spans 16 amino acids.

This clonotype came up many times. The chain employs TRBV29-1 and TRBJ2-7; D perhaps matches TRBD2 (6 bases). The CDR3 runs to 13 residues. The V gene lost 5 bases and the J gene lost 4 bases, with 15 bases spanning the gap. Germline V lookup: CDR1 SQVTM, CDR2 ANQGSEA. CDR3 in amino acids: CSVLDPGTYEQYF. CDR3 nucleotides: TGCAGCGTTCTAGACCCTGGGACTTACGAGCAGTACTTC.

Ten or more counts support this clonotype. The genes are TRBV11-2 and TRBJ2-7; D gene uncertain. The CDR3 runs to 11 residues. Trimming removed 5 bases at V and 6 bases at J, with 8 bases between. The germline V gene encodes CDR1 SGHAT and CDR2 FQNNGV. CDR3 residues: CASSRSTEQYF. The DNA of the CDR3 is TGTGCCAGCAGCCGTAGCACCGAGCAGTACTTC.

This rearrangement joins TRBV29-1 to TRBJ1-2, with D possibly TRBD1 on 5 matching bases. Trimming pared 6 bases from V and 0 bases from J, leaving 11 bases between. The germline V gene has CDR1 SQVTM and CDR2 ANQGSEA. The CDR3 extends over 13 amino acids. CDR3 DNA sequence: TGCAGCGTGGGGGGACGGTCTAACTATGGCTACACCTTC. As protein: CSVGGRSNYGYTF.

This clonotype was detected a few times. This chain uses TRBV20-1 with TRBJ2-3; D is ambiguous. The CDR3 spans 15 residues. V was cut by 3 bases and J by 4 bases, with 17 bases left in between. Germline V CDR1 and CDR2: DFQATT, SNEGSKA (reference sequence). CDR3 in amino acids: CSASNWQDLPDTQYF. The CDR3 DNA reads TGCAGTGCTAGTAATTGGCAGGACCTCCCAGATACGCAGTATTTT.

This clonotype has more than one count but fewer than ten. This chain uses TRBV2 with TRBJ2-7; TRBD2 might be the D (6 bases). V gave up 7 bases and J gave up 3 bases, with 22 bases separating them. This CDR3 has 16 residues. Germline values: CDR1 SNHLY, CDR2 FYNNEI. The CDR3 bases are TGTGCCAGCAAAAAAGGAGGGAGCTCCCCGAGCTACGAGCAGTACTTC. This translates into CASKKGGSSPSYEQYF.

The chain couples TRBV4-3 to TRBJ1-1, with D maybe TRBD1 (6 bases). Germline V lookup: CDR1 LGHNA, CDR2 YSLEER. Trimming took off 2 bases at V and 11 bases at J, with 12 bases between the two ends. The CDR3 sequence is 12 residues long. The chain's CDR3 is CASSQLQGAAFF. The CDR3 DNA sequence: TGCGCCAGCAGCCAACTACAGGGCGCGGCTTTCTTT.

The V call is TRBV28, the J call TRBJ1-1, with 9 bases matching TRBD1. This CDR3 comprises 15 residues. From germline, CDR1 is MDHEN and CDR2 SYDVKM. Trimming took 6 bases from V and 3 from J; bases not matched to a gene: 8. This CDR3 reads CASRTGGAGHTEAFF. CDR3 nucleotides: TGTGCCAGCAGAACAGGGGGCGCGGGTCACACTGAAGCTTTCTTT.